This entry features one T cell receptor (beta chain) sequence. This entry is derived from a study of technical replicates of blood from a handful of donors. The method was immunoSEQ multiplex PCR; TCRdb's version includes in-frame clones alone and lacks a portion of them. This table holds 75,000 to 95,000 clones, around 95% found once. The CDR3 covers 16 residues. Germline V gene data show CDR1 as MNHNS and CDR2 as SASEGT. J was trimmed by 4 bases and V by 2 bases; bases with no gene match: 10. Sequencing was done on a sample of T cells isolated from PBMCs. The TCR originated in a human donor in good health. The V call is TRBV6-1, the J call TRBJ2-7; 8 bases are a match to TRBD2. In nucleotides, the CDR3 is TGTGCCAGCAGTGAAAGGATTTCCGGGGGGGCGTACGAGCAGTACTTC. Amino acid sequence: CASSERISGGAYEQYF.